This T cell receptor beta chain came from a study of vaccination and CD4 T cells after COVID-19. This clonotype has more than one count but fewer than ten. Its specificity is unknown. Germline CDR1 reads SGHAT; CDR2 reads FQNNGV. Trimming removed 6 bases at V and 4 bases at J, with 11 bases between. The CDR3 extends over 13 amino acids. Treatment given: approximately nine-day PBMC culture with coronavirus spike peptide pools or control peptides (ViraFEST assay). TCR sequencing followed the expansion of antigen-specific T cells with peptide pools in ViraFEST. Sequenced with the Oncomine TCR Beta short-read assay was DNA taken from cultured CD4+ T cells. The template was genomic DNA from cultured CD4+ T cells. In TCRdb, the PCR reads were re-called with MiXCR into one record per CDR3 protein. The sample consists of around 10,000 distinct CDR3 sequences, less than 65% of them appearing once.

Material for sequencing was CD4+ T cells from blood, cultured in vitro. The source of this sequence is a human donor who had recovered from COVID-19. The chain couples TRBV11-2 to TRBJ2-3, with D tentatively TRBD1 (5 bases). The CDR3 bases are TGTGCCAGCAGGTCCACGACAGCAGATACGCAGTATTTT. Amino acids: CASRSTTADTQYF.